The 2 T cell receptor beta chains below were found in one sample sequenced in a study of siplizumab effects on memory and regulatory T cells. TCRdb keeps only in-frame clones here, not all; method: immunoSEQ multiplex PCR. The repertoire holds over 15,000 clones, 35% to 60% seen once, with 4% to 6% in the top ten. The mixed lymphocyte reaction cells were cocultured at 37°C for about six days. For these receptors, no antigen is known. Sequenced material: CFSE-low (dividing) CD4+ T cells sorted from an allogeneic mixed lymphocyte reaction. Receptor source: a human donor in good health; the cells came from an allogeneic mixed lymphocyte reaction.

The V and J genes are TRBV5-1 and TRBJ1-2; a possible D gene is TRBD1 (5 bases). CDR1 and CDR2 (germline): SGHRS, YFSETQ. CDR3 length equals 13 residues. V gave up 4 bases and J gave up 7 bases, with 14 bases separating them. As DNA, the CDR3 is TGCGCCAGCAGCCCCGGGGGGAGCGGTGGCTACACCTTC. It codes for CASSPGGSGGYTF.

In this sample, this clone is medium-sized. The chain uses TRBV6-5 and TRBJ1-1; D perhaps matches TRBD1 (5 bases). This CDR3 has 11 residues. The V end was cut by 7 bases, the J end by 7 bases, with 10 bases between. Germline CDR1 reads MNHEY; CDR2 reads SVGAGI. This chain's CDR3 is CASTWGVEAFF. The CDR3 nucleotides read TGTGCCAGCACCTGGGGGGTTGAAGCTTTCTTT.